This T cell receptor (beta chain) was captured by sequencing in a study of identical twins. The CDR3 totals 17 residues. The germline CDR1 and CDR2 sequences are MNHEY and SVGAGI. Trimming removed 6 bases at V and 8 bases at J, with 23 bases between. Each CDR3 protein gets one entry after TCRdb re-called the 5' RACE reads with MiXCR. This sample carries 1.5 million to 2 million distinct CDR3 sequences, about 32% of them seen once, and the ten largest clones take approximately 0.25%. Source material: cord blood. The rearrangement uses TRBV6-5 and TRBJ1-6; D not resolved. The sequence came from a newborn girl in good health. Here the CDR3 DNA reads TGTGCCAGCAGCTACAAGTTTTACACAGAGTATGATTCACCCCTCCACTTT. It translates to CASSYKFYTEYDSPLHF.